These T cell receptor beta chains were read from a single sample in a study of CD8 T cells in ankylosing spondylitis. A single record per CDR3 protein comes from TCRdb applying MiXCR to the 5' RACE reads. The sample includes a few hundred thousand distinct CDR3 sequences, under 25% seen only once; the top ten take 3.5%. What was sequenced was blood, either unsorted or a sorted T cell fraction (not recorded which). These receptors were taken from a female donor with ankylosing spondylitis or in good health (not recorded which). Both conserved end residues are part of each CDR3. The order of the fields is V gene, J gene, D gene, clone size, CDR3 protein, CDR3 DNA. The D gene is left open where the match is weak. Only some rows state a clone size, as once, few, many or a class for expanded clones.

TRBV6-5,TRBJ2-2,-,-,CASSYLRLEIDGELFF,TGTGCCAGCAGTTACCTCCGCCTGGAGATCGACGGGGAGCTGTTTTTT
TRBV20-1,TRBJ2-7,-,-,CSASPGEIVDEQYF,TGCAGTGCTAGCCCTGGGGAGATAGTCGACGAGCAGTACTTC
TRBV29-1,TRBJ2-1,TRBD2,many,CSSGGSLREQFF,TGCAGCTCGGGAGGCTCCCTTAGGGAGCAGTTCTTC
TRBV5-1,TRBJ2-5,TRBD1,-,CASSLAPTGTQETQYF,TGCGCCAGCAGCTTGGCCCCGACAGGGACCCAAGAGACCCAGTACTTC
TRBV12-3/TRBV12-4,TRBJ1-1,-,-,CASSLSDNTEAFF,TGTGCCAGCAGTTTATCCGATAACACTGAAGCTTTCTTT
TRBV20-1,TRBJ2-5,TRBD2,many,CSASPGLAGDLETQYF,TGCAGTGCATCGCCGGGACTAGCGGGAGACCTAGAGACCCAGTACTTC
TRBV20-1,TRBJ1-2,TRBD1,-,CSAPRTGDTWGYTF,TGCAGTGCTCCTAGGACAGGGGATACGTGGGGCTACACCTTC
TRBV9,TRBJ2-3,TRBD2,few,CASSVGAGATDTQYF,TGTGCCAGCAGCGTCGGAGCGGGAGCGACAGATACGCAGTATTTT
TRBV12-3/TRBV12-4,TRBJ2-1,-,many,CASSSLRANEQFF,TGTGCCAGCAGTTCGCTTAGGGCCAATGAGCAGTTCTTC
TRBV6-1,TRBJ2-7,-,few,CASSSYRDEQYF,TGTGCCAGCTCTAGTTACCGGGACGAGCAGTACTTC
TRBV3-1,TRBJ2-4,-,-,CASSTAGENIQYF,TGTGCCAGCAGTACGGCAGGGGAAAACATTCAGTACTTC
TRBV3-1,TRBJ2-7,TRBD2,-,CASSQGWGASGSYEQYF,TGTGCCAGCAGCCAAGGTTGGGGGGCTAGCGGGAGCTACGAGCAGTACTTC
TRBV7-6,TRBJ2-7,-,few,CASSDPGLEQYF,TGTGCCAGCAGCGACCCTGGACTAGAGCAGTACTTC
TRBV9,TRBJ1-1,-,few,CASSVERNTEAFF,TGTGCCAGCAGCGTAGAAAGAAACACTGAAGCTTTCTTT
TRBV4-2,TRBJ2-1,TRBD2,few,CASSQEGTSGRSNSYNEQFF,TGTGCCAGCAGCCAAGAAGGGACTAGCGGGAGGTCGAACTCCTACAATGAGCAGTTCTTC
TRBV20-1,TRBJ2-6,-,-,CSARERSGANVLTF,TGCAGTGCTAGGGAGAGATCTGGGGCCAACGTCCTGACTTTC
TRBV4-2,TRBJ1-3,-,few,CASSQDRENTIYF,TGTGCCAGCAGCCAAGACAGGGAGAACACCATATATTTT
TRBV6-1,TRBJ1-2,-,few,CASSRHREGYGYTF,TGTGCCAGCAGCCGACACCGGGAGGGCTATGGCTACACCTTC
TRBV28,TRBJ1-6,-,-,CASSSATWEEAPLHF,TGTGCCAGCAGTTCAGCCACGTGGGAAGAGGCACCCCTCCACTTT
TRBV10-3,TRBJ2-1,-,many,CAIGRSSYNEQFF,TGTGCCATCGGGAGGAGCTCCTACAATGAGCAGTTCTTC
TRBV9,TRBJ2-1,TRBD2,-,CASSVAAGGSYNEQFF,TGTGCCAGCAGCGTAGCAGCGGGAGGTTCCTACAATGAGCAGTTCTTC
TRBV6-5,TRBJ2-7,-,many,CASSYSMSGLGEQYF,TGTGCCAGCAGTTACTCGATGTCGGGTTTAGGCGAGCAGTACTTC
TRBV11-2,TRBJ2-2,-,few,CASSRSGRNTGELFF,TGTGCCAGCAGTCGCAGCGGGCGGAACACCGGGGAGCTGTTTTTT
TRBV7-2,TRBJ2-7,TRBD2,-,CASSAGTSASPYEQYF,TGTGCCAGCAGCGCTGGGACTAGCGCTTCCCCCTACGAGCAGTACTTC
TRBV4-1,TRBJ1-1,TRBD1,many,CASSQQGDTEAFF,TGCGCCAGCAGCCAACAGGGGGACACTGAAGCTTTCTTT